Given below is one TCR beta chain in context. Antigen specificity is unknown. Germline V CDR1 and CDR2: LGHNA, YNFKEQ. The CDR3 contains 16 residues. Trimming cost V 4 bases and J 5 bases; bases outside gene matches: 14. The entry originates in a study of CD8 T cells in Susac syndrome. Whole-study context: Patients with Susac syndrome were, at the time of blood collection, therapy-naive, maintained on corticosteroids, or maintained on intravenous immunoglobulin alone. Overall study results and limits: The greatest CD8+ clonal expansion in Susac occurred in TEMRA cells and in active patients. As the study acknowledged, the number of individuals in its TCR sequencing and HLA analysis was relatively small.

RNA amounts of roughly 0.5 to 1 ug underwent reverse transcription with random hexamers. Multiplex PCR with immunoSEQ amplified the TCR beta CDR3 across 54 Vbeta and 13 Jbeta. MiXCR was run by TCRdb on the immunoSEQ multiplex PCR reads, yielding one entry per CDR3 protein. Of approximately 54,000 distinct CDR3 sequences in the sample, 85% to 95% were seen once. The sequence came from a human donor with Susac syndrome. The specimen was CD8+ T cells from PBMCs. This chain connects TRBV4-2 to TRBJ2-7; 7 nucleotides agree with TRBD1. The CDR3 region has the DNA TGTGCCAGCAGCCCACTACAGGGACAGAGCGAGCACGAGCAGTACTTC. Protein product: CASSPLQGQSEHEQYF.